This TCR beta chain was identified in a study of lung T cells in sarcoidosis with Löfgren's syndrome. About the study: Bronchoalveolar lavage fluid in sarcoidosis accumulates CD4+ T cells.

From the reads, TCRdb called clonotypes with MiXCR, one entry per CDR3 protein. The repertoire includes 60,000 to 70,000 distinct CDR3 sequences, 21% of them detected once, and over 2% sits in the top ten. The CDR3 is made up of 15 amino acids. The germline gives CDR1 MNHNY, CDR2 SVGAGI (reference sequence). The V end lost 2 bases, the J end lost 1 base, and 9 bases lay between the germline ends. The sample holds many counts of this clonotype. V is TRBV6-6 and J is TRBJ2-1, with D possibly being TRBD1 (5 bases). This receptor was obtained from a human donor with sarcoidosis (Löfgren's syndrome or another form), or a control subject (not recorded which). Sample: CD4+ T cells from PBMCs. The CDR3 nucleotides are TGTGCCAGCAGTTACAGAGACAGTTCCTACAATGAGCAGTTCTTC. This codes for CASSYRDSSYNEQFF.